The clone carrying this T cell receptor beta chain appeared a few times. No antigen is known for it. The data were taken from a study of long-term antiretroviral therapy in people with HIV. Broader study findings: There were no data on ART adherence, viral resistance or therapy changes, a gap that limits inferences about post-ART repertoire changes.

Researchers report immunoSEQ v3.0 was run at survey level. In sequencing, about 35,000-50,000 T-cell genomes per sample were targeted. Using immunoSEQ multiplex PCR, the repertoire was profiled, and TCRdb retains in-frame clones only, with some absent. The profile shows 25,000 to 30,000 clones, 85% to 90% of them singletons. The CDR3 covers 14 residues. In germline, CDR1 is SGHTA, CDR2 FQGNSA. Trimming cost V 0 bases and J 6 bases, with 11 bases left between them. The sequenced sample was unsorted PBMCs, obtained 4.7 to 5 years after starting antiretroviral therapy. The source is a man in his forties or fifties with HIV. This chain connects TRBV7-2 to TRBJ1-2; no clear D. The CDR3 DNA is TGTGCCAGCAGCTTAGCGATGGAGGCTCATGGCTACACCTTC. Its translation: CASSLAMEAHGYTF.